The 27 T cell receptor beta chains in this list originate from one sample, sequenced in a study of T cells in Graves' hyperthyroidism and ophthalmopathy. Amplification targeted TCR beta CDR3 regions from RNA transcripts. During a first-round RT-PCR of the TCR CDR3, the HTBI primer set was used. One entry per CDR3 protein results from TCRdb running MiXCR on the multiplex PCR reads. The sample consists of approximately 560,000 distinct CDR3 sequences, more than 15% of them appearing once. Sequencing was performed on blood. The source of these receptors is a woman aged 25 to 45 with Graves' hyperthyroidism.

The chain uses TRBV7-9 and TRBJ2-1; 8 positions agree with TRBD1. In germline, CDR1 is SEHNR, CDR2 FQNEAQ (reference sequence). This CDR3 spans 15 amino acids. The ends lost 4 bases at V and 10 bases at J; junction bases unmatched: 12. The CDR3 DNA sequence: TGTGCCAGCAGCTCTACCGGGACAGGTAACTACGAGCAGTTCTTC. Its protein is CASSSTGTGNYEQFF. Combining the CDR3 with reference TRBV7-9 and TRBJ2-1 gives the whole variable domain DTGVSQNPRHKITKRGQNVTFRCDPISEHNRLYWYRQTLGQGPEFLTYFQNEAQLEKSRLLSDRFSAERPKGSFSTLEIQRTEQGDSAMYLCASSSTGTGNYEQFFGPGTRLTVL.

The table lists this clonotype with many counts. This chain links TRBV18 with TRBJ1-2, with a tentative D call TRBD1 (5 bases). The CDR3 sequence is 13 residues long. Germline V gene data show CDR1 as KGHSH and CDR2 as LQKENI. The V and J ends lost 3 bases and 4 bases respectively, with 9 bases between them. The CDR3 region is CASSPRDGYGYTF. For the CDR3, the DNA is TGTGCCAGCTCACCCCGGGACGGCTATGGCTACACCTTC.

This clonotype was seen repeatedly, ten times or more. The rearrangement uses TRBV7-2 and TRBJ1-1; D gene unclear. The CDR3 runs 15 residues. Germline V lookup: CDR1 SGHTA, CDR2 FQGNSA. V dropped 2 bases and J dropped 1 base, with 11 bases sitting between them. The CDR3 spells CASSLLVEGNTEAFF. Here the CDR3 DNA reads TGTGCCAGCAGCTTACTAGTCGAGGGGAACACTGAAGCTTTCTTT.

This clonotype appeared a few times. The chain employs TRBV7-3 and TRBJ2-1; maybe TRBD2 (6 bases). This CDR3 has 15 residues. CDR1 SGHTA and CDR2 FQGTGA come from the germline V gene. The germline V and J ends were trimmed by 2 bases and 6 bases, with 14 bases remaining between them. Here the CDR3 DNA reads TGTGCCAGCAGCTTATTTCTGGGAGGACTCAATGAGCAGTTCTTC. Translation gives CASSLFLGGLNEQFF.

In this sample, this clonotype turned up many times. The rearrangement uses TRBV30 and TRBJ2-4; either TRBD1 or TRBD2 may supply D (5 bases each). CDR3 length: 17 amino acids. Germline V gives CDR1 GTSNPN, CDR2 SVGIG (reference sequence). V was trimmed by 0 bases and J by 1 base, leaving 16 bases between them. The CDR3 sequence: CAWSVSLPGRAKNIQYF. The CDR3 DNA is TGTGCCTGGAGTGTAAGCCTCCCGGGGCGGGCCAAAAACATTCAGTACTTC.

This clonotype was seen a handful of times. V gene TRBV4-1 combines with J gene TRBJ2-1; TRBD1 aligns across 10 bases. Germline trimming cut 0 bases from V and 8 bases from J; bases unmatched to any gene: 10. The CDR3 runs 17 residues. Germline loops: CDR1 MGHRA, CDR2 YSYEKL. The CDR3 DNA is TGCGCCAGCAGCCAAGACGGACCGGGACAGGGGCGCGATGAGCAGTTCTTC. The encoded protein is CASSQDGPGQGRDEQFF.

This clonotype was counted only a few times. This chain connects TRBV2 to TRBJ1-1; D gene ambiguous. The V end was cut by 6 bases, the J end by 6 bases, with 17 bases between. The CDR3 totals 14 residues. Germline loops: CDR1 SNHLY, CDR2 FYNNEI. In DNA form, the CDR3 reads TGTGCCAGCAGATTTCGGGGTTATCGACCTGAAGCTTTCTTT. It codes for CASRFRGYRPEAFF.

In its sample, this clonotype was seen many times. The chain has TRBV28 and TRBJ1-2; 7 positions agree with TRBD1. Per germline, CDR1 MDHEN and CDR2 SYDVKM. The trim removed 5 bases at V and 4 bases at J, leaving 16 bases unmatched. The CDR3 sequence is 17 residues long. CDR3 nucleotides: TGTGCCAGCAGTACCTCCGAGGGGGCGGGGACCTTCTATGGCTACACCTTC. Amino acids: CASSTSEGAGTFYGYTF.

The sample holds many counts of this clonotype. The V gene is TRBV6-1, the J gene TRBJ1-1; 9 bases are shared with TRBD1. After removal of 5 bases from V and 6 bases from J, the junction contained 10 bases not matched to a gene. This CDR3 is built from 15 residues. CDR1 is MNHNS, CDR2 SASEGT, per germline. The DNA of the CDR3 is TGTGCCAGCAGTTCTCCGGGACAGGGAATCGCTGAAGCTTTCTTT. Translating gives CASSSPGQGIAEAFF.

This clonotype has at least ten counts. The V call is TRBV20-1, the J call TRBJ2-7, with 9 bases identical to TRBD2. V was clipped by 2 bases and J by 3 bases; unmatched bases: 5. This CDR3 spans 14 amino acids. CDR1 and CDR2 (germline): DFQATT, SNEGSKA (reference sequence). CDR3 sequence (DNA): TGCAGTGCTAGATCGGGACTAGCAAGCTACGAGCAGTACTTC. Its translation is CSARSGLASYEQYF.

This clonotype came up many times. The chain employs TRBV6-2 or TRBV6-3 and TRBJ2-7; D remains unclear. V lost 5 bases and J lost 7, with 9 bases in between. Germline V gene lookup returns CDR1 MNHEY and CDR2 SVGEGT. The CDR3 totals 11 residues. The CDR3 is CASSTLREQYF. The CDR3 nucleotides read TGTGCCAGCAGTACCTTGCGGGAGCAGTACTTC.

This clonotype has ten or more counts. The chain combines TRBV27 with TRBJ2-3, with 7 bases fitting TRBD1. The CDR3 is made up of 15 amino acids. CDR1 is MNHEY and CDR2 is SMNVEV in the germline V gene (reference sequence). The J segment lost 4 bases and the V segment lost 8 bases, leaving 12 bases of the junction unmatched. The CDR3 loop is CASRPLVGGADTQYF. The CDR3 DNA reads as TGTGCCAGCCGCCCTCTTGTAGGGGGCGCAGATACGCAGTATTTT.

This chain uses TRBV27 with TRBJ2-5, with D perhaps matching TRBD2 (5 bases). Germline lookup yields CDR1 MNHEY and CDR2 SMNVEV (reference sequence). V dropped 2 bases and J dropped 1 base, with 11 bases sitting between them. The CDR3 runs 15 residues. Written as DNA, the CDR3 is TGTGCCAGCAGTTTACTCCCCCGGGGCCAAGAGACCCAGTACTTC. Its protein product is CASSLLPRGQETQYF.

Points on this clonotype: This may be a read error: a much more frequent sequence differs by one nucleotide. The chain combines TRBV5-1 with TRBJ2-5, with 8 bases matching TRBD2. With V trimmed by 7 bases and J by 5 bases, 13 bases remained unmatched. The CDR3 is made up of 15 amino acids. The germline V gene encodes CDR1 SGHRS and CDR2 YFSETQ. CDR3 nucleotides: TGCGCCAGCGCCCAAGAGAGCGGGAGCGTTGAGACCCAGTACTTC. Its protein is CASAQESGSVETQYF.

The sample holds a few counts of this clonotype. The rearrangement joins TRBV27 to TRBJ1-2; D may be TRBD1 (5 bases). The CDR3 length is 15 residues. Trimming stripped 5 bases from V and 2 bases from J, with 15 bases between. Germline CDR1 is MNHEY and CDR2 is SMNVEV (reference sequence). The CDR3 DNA reads as TGTGCCAGCAGTATAGCAGGGACCGTAAACTATGGCTACACCTTC. It specifies CASSIAGTVNYGYTF.

This clonotype was recorded many times. This chain joins TRBV6-2 or TRBV6-3 and TRBJ2-1; TRBD2 matches at 8 bases. The germline V gene encodes CDR1 MNHEY and CDR2 SVGEGT. Trimming at V came to 8 bases and at J to 5 bases, leaving 8 bases not matched to a gene. The CDR3 loop spans 14 amino acids. Here the CDR3 reads CASVNPSGHNEQFF. CDR3 nucleotide sequence: TGTGCCAGCGTCAATCCTAGCGGGCACAATGAGCAGTTCTTC.

This clonotype was picked up many times. The J gene is TRBJ1-5, the V gene TRBV11-2; D is unresolved. The CDR3 is made up of 13 amino acids. From germline, CDR1 is SGHAT and CDR2 FQNNGV. V was cut by 3 bases and J by 13 bases, with 16 bases left in between. CDR3 amino acids: CASSFHSSSPQHF. The CDR3 region has the DNA TGTGCCAGCAGCTTTCACTCCTCCTCACCGCAGCATTTT.

A few counts support this clonotype. This rearrangement joins TRBV11-2 to TRBJ2-5; TRBD1 is a possible D gene (6 bases). V was trimmed by 0 bases and J by 1 base, leaving 9 bases between them. This CDR3 comprises 15 residues. Germline CDR1 reads SGHAT; CDR2 reads FQNNGV. The DNA for the CDR3 is TGTGCCAGCAGCTTAGACAGGGGACCCCAAGAGACCCAGTACTTC. Residues: CASSLDRGPQETQYF.

This clonotype was recorded many times. The gene calls are TRBV28 and TRBJ2-3; D is uncertain. Trimming took off 7 bases at V and 6 bases at J, with 11 bases between the two ends. The CDR3 extends over 12 amino acids. The germline V gene has CDR1 MDHEN and CDR2 SYDVKM. The CDR3, as DNA: TGTGCCAGCACTACTCGTGGGGATACGCAGTATTTT. This sequence encodes CASTTRGDTQYF.

This clonotype appeared a few times. This chain's CDR3 is CASSQDREGLYNEQFF. In DNA, the CDR3 is TGCGCCAGCAGCCAAGACCGGGAGGGCCTGTACAATGAGCAGTTCTTC. The rearrangement joins TRBV4-1 to TRBJ2-1; TRBD2 agrees at 8 bases. The germline CDR1 and CDR2 sequences are MGHRA and YSYEKL. The CDR3 loop spans 16 amino acids. Trimming at V came to 0 bases and at J to 4 bases, leaving 5 bases not matched to a gene.

This clonotype was recorded at least ten times. This chain uses TRBV7-2 with TRBJ2-5, with D perhaps being TRBD1 or TRBD2 (5 bases each). Germline CDR1 and CDR2: SGHTA and FQGNSA. The CDR3 length is 14 residues. V was clipped by 6 bases and J by 10 bases, with 21 bases between them. CDR3 DNA: TGTGCCAGCAGACCGGGACGGGCCTTGAAGAGCCAGTACTTC. This translates into CASRPGRALKSQYF.

This clonotype was recorded many times. This rearrangement joins TRBV15 to TRBJ2-7; perhaps D is TRBD1 or TRBD2 (6 bases each). CDR3 size: 15 residues. Trimming stripped 0 bases from V and 2 bases from J, with 11 bases between. From germline, CDR1 is LNHNV and CDR2 YYDKDF (reference sequence). The CDR3 is CATSREQGGPYEQYF. CDR3 DNA: TGTGCCACCAGCAGAGAACAGGGAGGCCCCTACGAGCAGTACTTC. The full variable domain, completed using reference TRBV15 and TRBJ2-7, is DAMVIQNPRYQVTQFGKPVTLSCSQTLNHNVMYWYQQKSSQAPKLLFHYYDKDFNNEADTPDNFQSRRPNTSFCFLDIRSPGLGDTAMYLCATSREQGGPYEQYFGPGTRLTVT.

This clonotype was seen many times. V usage is TRBV5-5 and J usage is TRBJ2-7; D is unresolved. The germline gives CDR1 SGHKS, CDR2 YYEKEE (reference sequence). Trimming pared 3 bases from V and 1 base from J, leaving 11 bases between. The CDR3 loop spans 14 amino acids. DNA for the CDR3: TGTGCCAGCAGCTATGAGCTTGTGTCCTACGAGCAGTACTTC. Its translation: CASSYELVSYEQYF.

Many counts were recorded for this clonotype. The rearrangement joins TRBV5-1 to TRBJ2-2, with D possibly matching TRBD1 (6 bases). The CDR3 is 14 amino acids. The V gene's germline CDR1 is SGHRS and CDR2 YFSETQ. V dropped 1 base and J dropped 4 bases, with 8 bases sitting between them. The CDR3 here is CASSLRDTTGELFF. The CDR3 nucleotides are TGCGCCAGCAGCTTGCGGGACACCACCGGGGAGCTGTTTTTT.

The V gene is TRBV6-5, the J gene TRBJ2-3; no definite D call. The length of the CDR3 is 17 residues. Germline CDR1 and CDR2: MNHEY and SVGAGI. The V gene lost 0 bases and the J gene lost 4 bases, with 17 bases spanning the gap. DNA for the CDR3: TGTGCCAGCAGTTACTCGCTAGACCTGACCCTCCCAGATACGCAGTATTTT. Protein product: CASSYSLDLTLPDTQYF.

This chain connects TRBV29-1 to TRBJ2-1; D may be TRBD2 (6 bases). The CDR3 is 14 amino acids. V lost 5 bases to trimming and J lost 1 base, with 12 bases between them. Germline-derived CDR1 and CDR2 are SQVTM and ANQGSEA. The CDR3 DNA sequence: TGCAGCGTTAAATGGGACTCTTCCTACAATGAGCAGTTCTTC. As protein: CSVKWDSSYNEQFF.

This clonotype was seen many times. J is TRBJ1-1 and V is TRBV27; D not resolved. V was clipped by 5 bases and J by 1 base, with 8 bases between them. Germline loops: CDR1 MNHEY, CDR2 SMNVEV (reference sequence). CDR3 length equals 13 residues. The CDR3 sequence: CASSIKGNTEAFF. CDR3 nucleotides: TGTGCCAGCAGTATTAAGGGGAACACTGAAGCTTTCTTT.